This T cell receptor (beta chain) was captured by sequencing in a study of Tregs in tolerant kidney transplant recipients (dated by TCRdb to about 2019). For the study in its entirety: The study applied TCRbeta sequencing to find donor-specific regulatory T cells before combined kidney and bone marrow transplantation and then followed those same cells after transplant. TCRbeta repertoire sequencing was used in 3 healthy controls to compare several methods for expanding Tregs specific for an allogeneic donor.

Of note for this clone: Which antigen it targets is not known. It has no much larger one-base neighbor in the sample; base qualities were not kept.

For TCRbeta CDR3 sequencing, genomic DNA from the sorted cells was extracted using the QIAGEN DNeasy Blood and Tissue Kit. High-throughput TCRbeta CDR3 sequencing, which included PCR amplification with bias correction and internal controls, was done commercially through immunoSEQ. Per the original workflow: A unique productive TCRbeta sequence was defined by the CDR3 nucleotide sequence when primers matched, and otherwise by the CDR3 amino acid sequence together with the Vbeta and Jbeta genes. To correct sorting error, sequences shared between sorted populations at a frequency ratio of 2:1 or less were removed; the rest were assigned to the higher population. A sequence was defined as donor-reactive if the sequence was expanded at least 5-fold in CFSE-low cells compared with unstimulated cells and had a frequency of at least 0.01% in CFSE-low cells. Jensen-Shannon divergence calculated on the top 100 TCRbeta sequences ranked by frequency was used to measure repertoire divergence. When a sample had multiple sequencing runs, each run was corrected for sorting error separately and the runs were then pooled. TCRdb re-hosts the immuneACCESS table, in-frame sequences only. Its copies lack some clones; in the studies checked, an unresolved V gene accounts for under half of them, and the cause for the rest is not known. V and J calls and clone size are copied from that table; D and trimming were computed from the DNA. The sample profile shows about 240,000 clones; about 80% of them were found once. The top ten constitute 0.55% to 0.65% of the sample.

The investigation overall reported the following: The most biologically relevant and donor-specific TCRbeta repertoire appeared to be identified by expanding Tregs with activated donor B cells. Because only a small number of patients were included, the study had limitations, and the results will need to be validated in larger populations as well as under other immunosuppression protocols. Biological reproducibility was not directly addressed, though technical replication error appeared minimal.

Unstimulated Tregs (CD4+CD25+CD127-), CD4+ non-Tregs (CD4+CD25-), CD4 and CD8 cells were FACS-sorted from thawed PBMCs. Blood from healthy controls was obtained either as purchased buffy coats or from healthy volunteers. Healthy control blood was processed to PBMCs by Ficoll density gradient and cryopreserved, and patient PBMCs were collected before and after transplant. Including the terminal cysteine and phenylalanine, the CDR3 comprises 12 residues. The retained sequence is limited to the CDR3, 36 bases, with the frame set at the first base. The germline V gene yields SNHLY for CDR1 and FYNNEI for CDR2. V loses 6 bases at its end and J loses 7 bases; junction bases beyond the gene matches: 3.

Rearrangement joined TRBV2 to TRBJ2-1; TRBD2 agrees with 7 junctional bases. Sample: CD4+ T cells from blood. The TCR sequence derives from a human donor in good health. The DNA sequence follows: TGTGCCAGCAGGCTAGCGGCTAATGAGCAGTTCTTC. Translated, it gives CASRLAANEQFF.